The source of this TCR beta chain is a study of blood T cell repertoires in COVID-19. Study-wide background: The cDNA or gDNA used as material had been derived from T cells, B-cell-depleted T cells, or PBMCs.

As to this clone: The junction and the germline gene differ at one end; a read error may be behind it.

Original processing methods: Amplified reference gene primers provided the basis for estimating nucleated cell counts. Profiling relied on immunoSEQ multiplex PCR, and the TCRdb table lists in-frame clones only, not all of them. The V and J calls and clone size were taken over from that table, and D and trimming were inferred from the DNA. The sample has about 130,000 clones, roughly two thirds seen once; the top ten hold approximately 2%. From germline, CDR1 is SQVTM and CDR2 ANQGSEA. This CDR3 spans 15 amino acids. Input material: peripheral blood. This sequence joins TRBV29-1 and TRBJ2-2, with 14 bases lining up with TRBD2. The receptor comes from a woman in her seventies with acute or convalescent COVID-19. The CDR3 bases are TGCAGCGTGGAAGGACTAGCGGGAGGTGCCGGGGAGCTGTTTTTT. Its translation: CSVEGLAGGAGELFF.